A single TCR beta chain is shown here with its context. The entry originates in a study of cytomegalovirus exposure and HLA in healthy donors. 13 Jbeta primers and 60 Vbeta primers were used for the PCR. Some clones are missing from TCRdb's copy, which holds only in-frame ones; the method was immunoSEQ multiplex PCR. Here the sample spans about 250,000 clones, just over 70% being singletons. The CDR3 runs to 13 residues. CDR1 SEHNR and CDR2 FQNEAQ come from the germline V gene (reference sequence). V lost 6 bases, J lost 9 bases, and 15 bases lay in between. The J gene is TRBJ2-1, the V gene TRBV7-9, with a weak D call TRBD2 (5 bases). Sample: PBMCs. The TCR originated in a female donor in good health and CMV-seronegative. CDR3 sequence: CASSVTSFTEQFF. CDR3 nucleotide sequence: TGTGCCAGCAGTGTCACTAGTTTCACTGAGCAGTTCTTC. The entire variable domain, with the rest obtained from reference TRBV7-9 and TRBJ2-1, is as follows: DTGVSQNPRHKITKRGQNVTFRCDPISEHNRLYWYRQTLGQGPEFLTYFQNEAQLEKSRLLSDRFSAERPKGSFSTLEIQRTEQGDSAMYLCASSVTSFTEQFFGPGTRLTVL.